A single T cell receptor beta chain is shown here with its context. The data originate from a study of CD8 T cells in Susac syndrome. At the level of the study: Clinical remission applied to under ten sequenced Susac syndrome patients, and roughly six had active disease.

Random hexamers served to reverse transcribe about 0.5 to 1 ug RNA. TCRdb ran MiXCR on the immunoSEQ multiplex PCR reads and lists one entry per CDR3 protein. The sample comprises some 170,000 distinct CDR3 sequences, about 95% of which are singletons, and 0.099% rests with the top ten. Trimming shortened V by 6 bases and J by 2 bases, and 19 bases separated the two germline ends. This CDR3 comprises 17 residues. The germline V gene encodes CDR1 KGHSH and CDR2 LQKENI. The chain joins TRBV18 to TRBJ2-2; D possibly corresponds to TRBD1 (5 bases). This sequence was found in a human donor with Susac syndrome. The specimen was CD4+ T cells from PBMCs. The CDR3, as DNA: TGTGCCAGCTCGGGTGGCGGCGAAGGGGCTAACACCGGGGAGCTGTTTTTT. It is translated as CASSGGGEGANTGELFF.